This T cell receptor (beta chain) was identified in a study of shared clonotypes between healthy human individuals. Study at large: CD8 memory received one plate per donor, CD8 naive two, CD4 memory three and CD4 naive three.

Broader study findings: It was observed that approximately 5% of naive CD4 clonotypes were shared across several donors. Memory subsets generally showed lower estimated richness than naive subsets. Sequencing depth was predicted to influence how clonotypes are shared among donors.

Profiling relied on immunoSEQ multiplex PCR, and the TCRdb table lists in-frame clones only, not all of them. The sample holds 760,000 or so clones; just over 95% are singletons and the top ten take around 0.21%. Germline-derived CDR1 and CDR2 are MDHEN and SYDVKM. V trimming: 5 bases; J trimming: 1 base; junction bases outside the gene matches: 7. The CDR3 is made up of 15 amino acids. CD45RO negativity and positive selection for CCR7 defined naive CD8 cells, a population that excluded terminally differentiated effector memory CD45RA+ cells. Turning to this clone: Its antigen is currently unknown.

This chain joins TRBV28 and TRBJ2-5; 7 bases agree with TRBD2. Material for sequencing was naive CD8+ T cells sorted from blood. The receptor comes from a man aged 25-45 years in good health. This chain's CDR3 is CASSPRGLVQETQYF. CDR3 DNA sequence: TGTGCCAGCAGTCCCAGAGGACTAGTCCAAGAGACCCAGTACTTC.